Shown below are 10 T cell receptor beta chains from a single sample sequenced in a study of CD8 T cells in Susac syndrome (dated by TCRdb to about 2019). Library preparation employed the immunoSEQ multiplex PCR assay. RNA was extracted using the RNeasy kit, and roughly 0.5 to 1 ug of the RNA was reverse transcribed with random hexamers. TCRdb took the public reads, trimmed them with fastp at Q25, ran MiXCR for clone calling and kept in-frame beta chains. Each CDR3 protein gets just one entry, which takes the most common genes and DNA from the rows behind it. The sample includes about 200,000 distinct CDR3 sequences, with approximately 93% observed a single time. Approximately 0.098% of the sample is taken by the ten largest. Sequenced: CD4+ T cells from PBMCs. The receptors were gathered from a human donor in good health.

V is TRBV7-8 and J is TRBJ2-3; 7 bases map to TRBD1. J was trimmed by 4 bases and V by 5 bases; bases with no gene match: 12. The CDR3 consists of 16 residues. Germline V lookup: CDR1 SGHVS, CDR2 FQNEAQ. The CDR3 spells CASSPLTGFEADTQYF. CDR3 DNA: TGTGCCAGCAGCCCTTTGACAGGGTTTGAGGCAGATACGCAGTATTTT.

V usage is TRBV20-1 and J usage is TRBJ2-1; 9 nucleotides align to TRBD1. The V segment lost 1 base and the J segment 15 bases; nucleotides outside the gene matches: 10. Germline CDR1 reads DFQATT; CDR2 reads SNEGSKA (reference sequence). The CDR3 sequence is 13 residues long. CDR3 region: CSARVLVGGQGFF. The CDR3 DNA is TGCAGTGCTAGAGTCTTAGTGGGGGGACAGGGGTTCTTC.

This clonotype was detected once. For the CDR3, the DNA is TGCAGCGTTGGAGGGACTAGCGGTGTTCCTTCCTACGAGCAGTACTTC. Translated, it gives CSVGGTSGVPSYEQYF. This chain joins TRBV29-1 and TRBJ2-7; 11 bases are a match to TRBD2. The germline gives CDR1 SQVTM, CDR2 ANQGSEA. This CDR3 has 16 residues. With 4 bases clipped from V and 1 base from J, the junction kept 9 bases outside the gene matches.

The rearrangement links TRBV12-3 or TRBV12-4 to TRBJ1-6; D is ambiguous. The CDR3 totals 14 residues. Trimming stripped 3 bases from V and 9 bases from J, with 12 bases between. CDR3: CASSFGITPSPLHF. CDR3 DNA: TGTGCCAGCAGTTTTGGCATAACCCCTTCACCCCTCCACTTT.

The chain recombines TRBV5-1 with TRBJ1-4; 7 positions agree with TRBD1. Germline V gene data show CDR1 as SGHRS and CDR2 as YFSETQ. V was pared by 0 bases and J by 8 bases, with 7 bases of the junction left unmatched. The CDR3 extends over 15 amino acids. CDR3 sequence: CASSLDGRGLEKLFF. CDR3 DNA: TGCGCCAGCAGCTTGGATGGGAGGGGGCTCGAAAAACTGTTTTTT.

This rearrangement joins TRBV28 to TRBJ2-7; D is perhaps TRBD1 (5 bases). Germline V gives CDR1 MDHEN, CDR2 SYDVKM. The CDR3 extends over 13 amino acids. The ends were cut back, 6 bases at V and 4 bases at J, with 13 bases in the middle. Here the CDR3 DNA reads TGTGCCAGCAGACCCACAGGAACGTACGAGCAGTACGTC. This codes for CASRPTGTYEQYV.

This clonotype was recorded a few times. The DNA of the CDR3 is TGTGCCAGTAGTCGAGCGAACACCGGGGAGCTGTTTTTT. Amino acids: CASSRANTGELFF. This chain uses TRBV19 with TRBJ2-2; the D is unclear. V dropped 5 bases and J dropped 0 bases, with 4 bases sitting between them. Germline V gene sequence: CDR1 LNHDA, CDR2 SQIVND (reference sequence). The CDR3 has 13 amino acids. The whole variable domain, filled in from reference TRBV19 and TRBJ2-2, reads DGGITQSPKYLFRKEGQNVTLSCEQNLNHDAMYWYRQDPGQGLRLIYYSQIVNDFQKGDIAEGYSVSREKKESFPLTVTSAQKNPTAFYLCASSRANTGELFFGEGSRLTVL.

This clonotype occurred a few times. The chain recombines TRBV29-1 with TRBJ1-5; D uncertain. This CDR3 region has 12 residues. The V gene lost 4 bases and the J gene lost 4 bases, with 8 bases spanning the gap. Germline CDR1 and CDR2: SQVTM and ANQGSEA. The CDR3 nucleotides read TGCAGCGTTGGATACAGTAATCAGCCCCAGCATTTT. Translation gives CSVGYSNQPQHF.

CDR3 sequence: CSAPPPGLSSGANVLTF. The CDR3 DNA reads TGCAGTGCCCCCCCTCCGGGACTGAGCTCTGGGGCCAACGTCCTGACTTTC. This chain joins TRBV20-1 and TRBJ2-6; a possible D gene is TRBD2 (6 bases). CDR1 and CDR2 from the germline V gene are DFQATT and SNEGSKA (reference sequence). The CDR3 is made up of 17 amino acids. The V end was cut by 6 bases, the J end by 0 bases, with 18 bases between.

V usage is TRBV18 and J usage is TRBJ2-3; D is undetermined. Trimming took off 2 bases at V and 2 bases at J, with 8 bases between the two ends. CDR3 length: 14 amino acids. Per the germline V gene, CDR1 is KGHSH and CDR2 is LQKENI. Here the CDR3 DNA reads TGTGCCAGCTCACCAGGGCCAAACACAGATACGCAGTATTTT. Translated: CASSPGPNTDTQYF.